The entry that follows covers one T cell receptor (beta chain) sequence. The CDR3 length is 14 residues. Per the germline V gene, CDR1 is MNHNS and CDR2 is SASEGT. V shed 0 bases and J shed 1 base, with 4 bases lying between them. The data belong to a study of T cell responses to AZD1222 COVID-19 vaccine. Assay: immunoSEQ multiplex PCR; the TCRdb copy retains only in-frame clones and omits some. The repertoire holds about 130,000 clones, with roughly nine tenths as singletons. The sample consisted of peripheral blood, taken 28 days after the second AZD1222 dose. The chain links TRBV6-1 to TRBJ1-5; D gene uncertain. The clonotype was recovered from an adult who received the AZD1222 COVID-19 vaccine. The DNA for the CDR3 is TGTGCCAGCAGTGAAGCGTGGAGCAATCAGCCCCAGCATTTT. It encodes CASSEAWSNQPQHF.